There are a few counts of the clone carrying this T cell receptor (beta chain). Authors' processing steps: Amplification of reference gene primers was used by the study to estimate nucleated cell counts. Clones were read by immunoSEQ multiplex PCR, and TCRdb kept only the in-frame ones, dropping some. Clone size and V and J calls were adopted from that table, with D and trimming inferred from the DNA. The table lists around 230,000 clones, roughly four fifths of them singletons, with roughly 10% in the top ten. The data stem from a study of blood T cell repertoires in COVID-19. Across the study: Researchers got acute and convalescent COVID-19 samples from the United States, Italy and Spain. Nucleic acid was either cDNA or gDNA, and it came from T cells, B-cell-depleted T cells, or PBMCs.

Looked up from germline, CDR1 is MNHEY and CDR2 is SVGAGI. CDR3 size: 14 residues. V lost 7 bases, J lost 0 bases, and 4 bases stayed unmatched. The material sequenced was peripheral blood. This receptor was obtained from an elderly woman with acute or convalescent COVID-19. The chain combines TRBV6-5 with TRBJ1-2; 8 positions match TRBD1. DNA of the CDR3: TGTGCCAGCACCGGACAGGGAGCTAACTATGGCTACACCTTC. It codes for CASTGQGANYGYTF.